The source of this T cell receptor beta chain is a study of OX40 agonist ivuxolimab in advanced cancers. Across the study: Dose-escalation patients' cancers were hepatocellular carcinoma, melanoma, renal cell or head and neck cancer.

CDR3 length: 19 residues. V dropped 2 bases and J dropped 5; count of bases not matched to a gene: 17. Germline loops: CDR1 SGHTA, CDR2 FQGNSA. Sequenced by immunoSEQ multiplex PCR; TCRdb stores in-frame clones only, minus some. Here the sample spans 35,000 to 45,000 clones, 70% to 85% being singletons. The sequence came from an adult with an advanced solid tumor such as melanoma, head and neck, liver or kidney cancer. This specimen was CD4+ or CD8+ T cells sorted from blood, taken in a trial of the OX40 agonist ivuxolimab. This chain uses TRBV7-2 with TRBJ2-5; TRBD2 matches 10 bases. CDR3 in amino acids: CASSLTSGAMGSSWETQYF. The DNA of the CDR3 is TGTGCCAGCAGCTTAACTAGCGGGGCGATGGGGTCAAGTTGGGAGACCCAGTACTTC. Full variable domain (remainder filled in from reference TRBV7-2 and TRBJ2-5): GAGVSQSPSNKVTEKGKDVELRCDPISGHTALYWYRQSLGQGLEFLIYFQGNSAPDKSGLPSDRFSAERTGGSVSTLTIQRTQQEDSAVYLCASSLTSGAMGSSWETQYFGPGTRLLVL.